These T cell receptor beta chains were read from a single sample in a study of control samples from healthy donors and cancer patients. Generated by immunoSEQ multiplex PCR, the TCRdb table keeps only in-frame clones and is missing some. The sample records roughly 180,000 clones, about 90% being singletons. The source material was blood. These receptors originate from a woman aged 35 to 49 in good health. Both conserved end residues are part of each CDR3. The D gene is left open where the match is weak. Some rows mark clone size as missing; the rest say once, few, many or name a class of expanded clone.

clone size: -; D gene: -; J gene: TRBJ1-2; V gene: TRBV6-4; CDR3 protein: CASRDSPLRNYGYTF; CDR3 DNA: TGTGCCAGCAGGGACAGTCCCCTGAGAAACTATGGCTACACCTTC
clone size: -; D gene: TRBD2; J gene: TRBJ2-5; V gene: TRBV3-1/TRBV3-2; CDR3 protein: CASSQKTSGGSETYQETQYF; CDR3 DNA: TGTGCCAGCAGCCAAAAAACTAGCGGGGGGTCCGAAACGTACCAAGAGACCCAGTACTTC
clone size: once; D gene: -; J gene: TRBJ2-5; V gene: TRBV11-2; CDR3 protein: CASSSLLQETQYF; CDR3 DNA: TGTGCCAGCAGCTCACTCCTCCAAGAGACCCAGTACTTC
clone size: -; D gene: TRBD1; J gene: TRBJ2-1; V gene: TRBV3-1/TRBV3-2; CDR3 protein: CASSPGTGDYNEQFF; CDR3 DNA: TGTGCCAGCAGCCCCGGGACAGGGGATTACAATGAGCAGTTCTTC
clone size: -; D gene: -; J gene: TRBJ1-4; V gene: TRBV7-3; CDR3 protein: CASSLRGGARRVEKLFF; CDR3 DNA: TGTGCCAGCAGCTTAAGAGGCGGGGCACGGCGGGTCGAAAAACTGTTTTTT
clone size: -; D gene: TRBD2; J gene: TRBJ2-3; V gene: TRBV7-9; CDR3 protein: CASSRDPSGGRPDTQYF; CDR3 DNA: TGTGCCAGCAGCCGGGACCCAAGCGGGGGGCGTCCAGATACGCAGTATTTT
clone size: -; D gene: TRBD2; J gene: TRBJ2-5; V gene: TRBV7-3; CDR3 protein: CASSPGGHASGGLQETQYF; CDR3 DNA: TGTGCCAGCAGCCCAGGGGGCCACGCTAGCGGGGGCCTTCAAGAGACCCAGTACTTC
clone size: -; D gene: -; J gene: TRBJ2-3; V gene: TRBV10-3; CDR3 protein: CAISDSGLPTDTQYF; CDR3 DNA: TGTGCCATCAGTGACTCAGGCTTACCGACGGATACGCAGTATTTT
clone size: -; D gene: -; J gene: TRBJ1-5; V gene: TRBV5-6; CDR3 protein: CASRIGGSNQPQHF; CDR3 DNA: TGTGCCAGCAGGATCGGAGGGAGCAATCAGCCCCAGCATTTT
clone size: -; D gene: -; J gene: TRBJ2-5; V gene: TRBV3-1/TRBV3-2; CDR3 protein: CASSRRSAVLQETQYF; CDR3 DNA: TGTGCCAGCAGCCGACGATCAGCGGTACTCCAAGAGACCCAGTACTTC
clone size: -; D gene: -; J gene: TRBJ1-2; V gene: TRBV6-1; CDR3 protein: CASSGNRDLGYTF; CDR3 DNA: TGTGCCAGCAGTGGAAACAGGGATTTGGGCTACACCTTC
clone size: -; D gene: TRBD1; J gene: TRBJ1-4; V gene: TRBV5-1; CDR3 protein: CASSLGQGGEKLFF; CDR3 DNA: TGCGCCAGCAGCCTTGGACAGGGGGGTGAAAAACTGTTTTTT
clone size: -; D gene: -; J gene: TRBJ1-2; V gene: TRBV10-3; CDR3 protein: CAIQQGLGYTF; CDR3 DNA: TGTGCCATACAACAGGGTCTGGGCTACACCTTC
clone size: -; D gene: -; J gene: TRBJ1-1; V gene: TRBV5-1; CDR3 protein: CASSFRQGMNTEAFF; CDR3 DNA: TGCGCCAGCAGCTTTAGGCAGGGGATGAACACTGAAGCTTTCTTT
clone size: -; D gene: -; J gene: TRBJ2-1; V gene: TRBV5-4; CDR3 protein: CASSLAQTSYNEQFF; CDR3 DNA: TGTGCCAGCAGCTTGGCCCAGACATCCTACAATGAGCAGTTCTTC
clone size: -; D gene: TRBD2; J gene: TRBJ2-5; V gene: TRBV5-4; CDR3 protein: CASSRQTSGGAEAQYF; CDR3 DNA: TGTGCCAGCAGCCGCCAGACTAGCGGGGGGGCCGAAGCCCAGTACTTC
clone size: -; D gene: -; J gene: TRBJ2-2; V gene: TRBV6-2/TRBV6-3; CDR3 protein: CASSYSGRNTGELFF; CDR3 DNA: TGTGCCAGCAGTTACTCAGGCAGGAACACCGGGGAGCTGTTTTTT
clone size: -; D gene: -; J gene: TRBJ1-3; V gene: TRBV6-5; CDR3 protein: CASSRRGKGDTIYF; CDR3 DNA: TGTGCCAGCAGCCGCCGGGGGAAAGGTGACACCATATATTTT
clone size: -; D gene: TRBD1; J gene: TRBJ2-7; V gene: TRBV7-2; CDR3 protein: CASSLGQYEQYF; CDR3 DNA: TGTGCCAGCAGCTTGGGACAGTACGAGCAGTACTTC
clone size: -; D gene: TRBD1; J gene: TRBJ2-7; V gene: TRBV29-1; CDR3 protein: CSVDGTGHSYEQYF; CDR3 DNA: TGCAGCGTTGATGGGACAGGGCACTCCTACGAGCAGTACTTC
clone size: -; D gene: -; J gene: TRBJ2-2; V gene: TRBV27; CDR3 protein: CASSLQGGAPPGELFF; CDR3 DNA: TGTGCCAGCAGTTTACAGGGGGGGGCCCCCCCCGGGGAGCTGTTTTTT
clone size: -; D gene: TRBD1; J gene: TRBJ1-2; V gene: TRBV29-1; CDR3 protein: CSGGTANYGYTF; CDR3 DNA: TGCAGCGGGGGGACAGCGAACTATGGCTACACCTTC
clone size: -; D gene: TRBD2; J gene: TRBJ2-3; V gene: TRBV5-8; CDR3 protein: CASSSPSGGTDTQYF; CDR3 DNA: TGTGCCAGCAGCTCACCTAGCGGTGGAACAGATACGCAGTATTTT
clone size: -; D gene: -; J gene: TRBJ1-2; V gene: TRBV3-1/TRBV3-2; CDR3 protein: CASSQEWVGANRGYTF; CDR3 DNA: TGTGCCAGCAGCCAAGAATGGGTAGGGGCGAACCGTGGCTACACCTTC
clone size: once; D gene: TRBD2; J gene: TRBJ2-1; V gene: TRBV12-5; CDR3 protein: CASGNPSIPLAGGYNEQFF; CDR3 DNA: TGTGCTAGTGGAAACCCCTCTATACCGCTAGCGGGGGGTTACAATGAGCAGTTCTTC
clone size: -; D gene: -; J gene: TRBJ2-7; V gene: TRBV5-4; CDR3 protein: CASSLDRSYEQYF; CDR3 DNA: TGTGCCAGCAGCTTGGACAGATCCTACGAGCAGTACTTC
clone size: -; D gene: TRBD1; J gene: TRBJ2-2; V gene: TRBV5-1; CDR3 protein: CASSWPNGTGVLGNTGELFF; CDR3 DNA: TGCGCCAGCAGCTGGCCGAACGGGACAGGGGTATTGGGGAACACCGGGGAGCTGTTTTTT